This T cell receptor beta chain was observed in a study of cytomegalovirus exposure and HLA in healthy donors. From germline, CDR1 is SGHTA and CDR2 FQGTGA. The CDR3 consists of 13 residues. V shed 4 bases and J shed 4 bases, with 10 bases lying between them. With regard to this clone: Antigen: not known.

PCR amplification relied on 60 Vbeta primers (plus 13 Jbeta primers). The protocol was immunoSEQ multiplex PCR, while the TCRdb copy is restricted to in-frame clones and leaves out a portion. This table has about 100,000 clones, approximately 74% appearing once. Study-wide points: Earlier results showed most TCR beta V segments being productive about 90% or about 30% of the time.

The sequence was collected from a woman in her seventies in good health and CMV-seropositive. The source material was PBMCs. This chain connects TRBV7-3 to TRBJ1-1; D might be TRBD1 (5 bases). The CDR3: CASSWGAGTEAFF. The CDR3 DNA sequence: TGTGCCAGCAGCTGGGGCGCTGGCACTGAAGCTTTCTTT.